In its sample, the clone carrying this T cell receptor (beta chain) was seen a few times. Its antigen is currently unknown. In building TCR beta libraries, iRepertoire HTBI primers were used together with Arm-PCR of CDR3 regions. TCRdb reprocessed the multiplex PCR reads with MiXCR, giving one entry per CDR3 protein. This table holds a few hundred thousand distinct CDR3 sequences, 10% to 15% found once. The record originates from a study of regulatory T cells in long-lasting Graves disease. Across the study: Newly diagnosed Graves' patients had under 3 months of antithyroid drugs.

Per germline, CDR1 DFQATT and CDR2 SNEGSKA (reference sequence). The V end was cut by 1 base, the J end by 1 base, with 7 bases between. The CDR3 is 14 residues long. The time point was: newly diagnosed GD, antithyroid drugs for less than 3 months. The TCR library used RNA extracted from PBMCs. Whole-study findings and limits: New patients shared around 1,000 public clonotypes, and persistent patients shared more, with 2,500 to 3,000.

The same data also contributed to another study, on T cells in Graves' hyperthyroidism and ophthalmopathy. From that paper: RT-PCR in the first round (using the HTBI primer set) targeted the TCR CDR3. Stable hyperthyroidism was separated from ophthalmopathy by a model based on 13 V-J features.

The sequence derives from a woman under 30 with Graves disease. The chain employs TRBV20-1 and TRBJ2-2, with no clear D. Specimen: peripheral blood mononuclear cells (PBMCs), collected at new diagnosis, from a patient treated with antithyroid drugs. The CDR3 loop reads CSARGDRNTGELFF. CDR3 DNA: TGCAGTGCTAGAGGAGACCGGAACACCGGGGAGCTGTTTTTT.